This TCR beta chain was sequenced during a study of blood T cells in healthy people across ages (dated by TCRdb to between 2015 and 2017). With regard to the full study: In model experiments, template switching captured about one uniquely barcoded TCR beta cDNA molecule for every two T cells. To avoid experimental bias, donors of different ages were spread randomly across the sequencing lanes. For two donors (one aged 18 to 29 and one aged 80 or older), the study analyzed two additional independent replicas of 1 million unique cDNA reads from the same blood draw. The donors were divided into four age groups: young (average approximately 16 years), middle-aged (approximately 39), aged (about 62) and long-lived (roughly 88). To track age-related changes in TCR beta repertoire diversity, the study relied on deep sequencing normalized with unique cDNA molecular identifiers. Broad study findings and their caveats: Observed TCR beta diversity per million T cells fell roughly linearly with age, and a significant reduction was already apparent by age approximately 41. The percentage of naive T cells measured by flow cytometry correlated strongly with observed TCR beta diversity. Donor CMV infection status was unknown, potentially confounding age-related changes in expanded clonotypes. Compared with the aged group, the long-lived group had more naive CD4+ T cells, fewer expanded clones and increased TCR diversity, a pattern suggesting age selection. Conclusive comparison of naive and antigen-experienced compartments was prevented by the profiling of bulk unsorted PBMCs. Estimates of total diversity based on one million sequenced T cells were considered lower bounds and underestimates.

V and J are truncated by 5 bases and 0 bases respectively, leaving an intervening sequence of 17 bases. CDR1 and CDR2 are read off the germline V gene (reference sequence) as MNHEY and SMNVEV. The CDR3 runs 16 amino acids, cysteine and phenylalanine included. Only the CDR3 part of the read is kept: 48 bases, read in frame from the first base. Points on this clonotype: The target of this receptor is not known. The input lacks base qualities; no much larger clone sits a single base away.

The donors were roughly 40 Caucasian individuals from Russia, aged 6 to 90 years, who were systemically healthy. Each donor gave approximately 9.4 milliliters of peripheral blood, drawn into EDTA-treated Vacutainer tubes. Ficoll-Paque density-gradient centrifugation was used to isolate PBMCs, with at least 6.5 million per sample. Total RNA, at least 5 micrograms per sample, was extracted from PBMCs with Trizol reagent. For every donor, an aliquot of PBMCs went through flow cytometry to measure the percentages of naive CD45RAhigh/CD27high T cells. Receptors were amplified or captured by 5' RACE. Instrument on record: Illumina HiSeq 2500. A second roughly 6 to 11 cycle PCR used a sample-barcoded 5' primer and a J-beta primer mix. A template-switch 5' adaptor carrying 12 random nucleotides introduced a unique molecular identifier onto each TCR beta cDNA molecule. Each sample yielded at least 2.5 million CDR3-containing paired-end reads. The Mint cDNA synthesis kit, primed by a TRBC-specific oligonucleotide, was used to synthesize first-strand cDNA from all RNA. All cDNA was treated with uracil-DNA glycosylase and then went through a first 18-cycle PCR with the universal primers M1SS and BC2_uni_R. The original methods were these. Each sample was normalized by randomly selecting 1 million high-quality reads, each carrying a distinct molecular identifier. Reads sharing molecular identifiers were discarded rather than binned into consensus sequences. MiTCR, set to a Q25 quality threshold and the strictest error-elimination algorithm, was used for CDR3 identification, clonotype clustering and error correction. A nonparametric unseen species model with Euler transformation was used to estimate a lower bound on total TCR beta diversity. Using fastp trimming at Q25 and MiXCR clonotype assembly, TCRdb reanalyzed the public sequencing data and kept in-frame beta chains. Every distinct CDR3 protein forms one entry, paired with its most common genes and DNA. TCRdb's processing, not the authors', yielded these V and J calls. The sample has roughly 830,000 distinct CDR3 sequences on record, under 80% of them singletons. About a quarter of the sample rests with the top ten.

The rearranged segments are TRBV27 and TRBJ2-7; the D gene is perhaps TRBD1, from 6 matching bases. The sequenced sample was blood. The receptor was derived from a young man in good health. The nucleotides are TGTGCCAGCAGTCCGCACTCCGGGACACGCTCCTACGAGCAGTACTTC. Its protein reads: CASSPHSGTRSYEQYF.